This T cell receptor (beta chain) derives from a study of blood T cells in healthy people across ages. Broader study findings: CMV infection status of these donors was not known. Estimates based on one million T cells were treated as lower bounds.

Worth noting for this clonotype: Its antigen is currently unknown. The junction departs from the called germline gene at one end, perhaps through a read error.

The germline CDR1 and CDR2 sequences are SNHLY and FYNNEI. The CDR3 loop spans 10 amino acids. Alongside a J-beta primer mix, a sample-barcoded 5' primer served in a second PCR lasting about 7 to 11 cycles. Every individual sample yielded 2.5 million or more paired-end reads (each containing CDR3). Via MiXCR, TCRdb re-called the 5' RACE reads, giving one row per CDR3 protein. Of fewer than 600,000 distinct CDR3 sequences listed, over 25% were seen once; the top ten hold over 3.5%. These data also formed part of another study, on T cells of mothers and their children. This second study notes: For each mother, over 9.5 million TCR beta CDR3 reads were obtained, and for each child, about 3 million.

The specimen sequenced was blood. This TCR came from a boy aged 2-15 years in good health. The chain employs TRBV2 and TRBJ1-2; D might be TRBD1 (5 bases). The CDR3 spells CVSSDSSYTF. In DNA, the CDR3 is TGTGTCAGCAGCGACAGCAGCTACACCTTC.